The 32 T cell receptor beta chains given below trace back to one sample, sequenced in a study of T cells after yellow fever vaccination. TCRdb passed the 5' RACE reads through MiXCR, listing each CDR3 protein once. This sample yields roughly 170,000 distinct CDR3 sequences, of which around 9% are seen a single time; 35% to 40% belongs to the top ten. This material consisted of CD8+ T cells sorted from PBMCs, taken 45 days after the yellow fever booster vaccination. All receptors come from a man younger than 30 who received the YFV17D yellow fever vaccine.

This clonotype has at least ten counts. The CDR3: CATGSGSNEKLFF. CDR3 DNA: TGTGCCACGGGGTCGGGATCCAATGAAAAACTGTTTTTT. The chain joins TRBV6-1 to TRBJ1-4; D remains ambiguous. Germline V gives CDR1 MNHNS, CDR2 SASEGT. This CDR3 comprises 13 residues. V was cut by 10 bases and J by 5 bases, with 14 bases left in between.

This clonotype was recorded at least ten times. The chain links TRBV4-2 to TRBJ2-2; 12 bases are shared with TRBD2. The V gene's germline CDR1 is LGHNA and CDR2 YNFKEQ. V lost 4 bases and J lost 1; bases outside the gene matches: 7. The CDR3 covers 18 residues. The CDR3 nucleotides are TGTGCCAGCAGCCTATCTAGCGGGGGGGATATGAACACCGGGGAGCTGTTTTTT. It is translated as CASSLSSGGDMNTGELFF.

The chain recombines TRBV4-1 with TRBJ2-1; TRBD2 aligns across 10 bases. V was clipped by 0 bases and J by 5 bases; unmatched bases: 7. The CDR3 covers 17 residues. Germline V lookup: CDR1 MGHRA, CDR2 YSYEKL. The CDR3 DNA sequence: TGCGCCAGCAGCCAAGAGCAAGCGGGGGGGTACAACAATGAGCAGTTCTTC. It yields the protein CASSQEQAGGYNNEQFF.

In this sample, this clonotype turned up a few times. The chain is built from TRBV19 and TRBJ1-5; TRBD1 aligns across 9 bases. CDR3 length: 20 residues. The V and J ends lost 0 bases and 6 bases, in that order; junction bases with no gene match: 18. CDR1 and CDR2 (germline): LNHDA, SQIVND (reference sequence). The CDR3 DNA reads as TGTGCCAGTAGTATAGATCGGGACAGGGTTGAAAAAATTTTAAGTCAGCCCCAGCATTTT. It translates to CASSIDRDRVEKILSQPQHF.

J is TRBJ2-3 and V is TRBV12-3 or TRBV12-4; D uncertain. There are 12 residues in the CDR3. Trimming removed 3 bases at V and 4 bases at J, with 5 bases between. CDR3 loop: CASSFVPDTQYF. The CDR3 coding sequence is TGTGCCAGCAGTTTTGTCCCAGATACGCAGTATTTT.

The gene calls are TRBV11-2 and TRBJ2-7; D unresolved. Trimming removed 2 bases from V and 0 bases from J, with 5 bases in between. The germline V gene encodes CDR1 SGHAT and CDR2 FQNNGV. CDR3 length: 13 amino acids. In DNA form, the CDR3 reads TGTGCCAGCAGCTTACAGGCCTCCTACGAGCAGTACTTC. Residues: CASSLQASYEQYF.

This chain connects TRBV7-9 to TRBJ1-6; 8 nucleotides agree with TRBD1. V trimming: 5 bases; J trimming: 9 bases; junction bases outside the gene matches: 9. The CDR3 spans 15 residues. Germline assignment: CDR1 SEHNR and CDR2 FQNEAQ (reference sequence). CDR3 DNA: TGTGCCAGCAGCCCCCGGACAGGGAGTGCTTCACCCCTCCACTTT. Amino acid sequence: CASSPRTGSASPLHF.

This clonotype was counted a few times. Here the CDR3 reads CASSPRTGASKNTGELFF. DNA for the CDR3: TGTGCCAGCAGCCCGCGGACAGGGGCGTCGAAGAACACCGGGGAGCTGTTTTTT. J is TRBJ2-2 and V is TRBV9; 9 positions match TRBD1. The CDR3 covers 18 residues. Germline CDR1 SGDLS, CDR2 YYNGEE. Trimming took 4 bases from V and 1 from J; bases not matched to a gene: 11. Together with reference TRBV9 and TRBJ2-2, the CDR3 gives the full variable domain: DSGVTQTPKHLITATGQRVTLRCSPRSGDLSVYWYQQSLDQGLQFLIQYYNGEERAKGNILERFSAQQFPDLHSELNLSSLELGDSALYFCASSPRTGASKNTGELFFGEGSRLTVL.

The rearrangement uses TRBV30 and TRBJ2-7; 12 bases are a match to TRBD1. The CDR3 is made up of 14 amino acids. V dropped 2 bases and J dropped 4; count of bases not matched to a gene: 3. CDR1 and CDR2 from the germline V gene are GTSNPN and SVGIG (reference sequence). CDR3 coding DNA: TGTGCCTGGAGTTGGGGACAGGGGGCGTACGAGCAGTACTTC. This codes for CAWSWGQGAYEQYF. Full variable domain (missing parts from reference TRBV30 and TRBJ2-7): SQTIHQWPATLVQPVGSPLSLECTVEGTSNPNLYWYRQAAGRGLQLLFYSVGIGQISSEVPQNLSASRPQDRQFILSSKKLLLSDSGFYLCAWSWGQGAYEQYFGPGTRLTVT.

The chain links TRBV7-2 to TRBJ1-2; D is perhaps TRBD1 (6 bases). Looked up from germline, CDR1 is SGHTA and CDR2 is FQGNSA. This CDR3 spans 13 amino acids. Trimming removed 1 base from V and 7 bases from J, with 10 bases in between. CDR3 DNA: TGTGCCAGCAGCTTAGATGGGGGGGCTGGCTACACCTTC. Its protein is CASSLDGGAGYTF. The whole variable domain, remainder taken from reference TRBV7-2 and TRBJ1-2, is GAGVSQSPSNKVTEKGKDVELRCDPISGHTALYWYRQSLGQGLEFLIYFQGNSAPDKSGLPSDRFSAERTGGSVSTLTIQRTQQEDSAVYLCASSLDGGAGYTFGSGTRLTVV.

Only a few counts were recorded for this clonotype. The chain has TRBV10-3 and TRBJ1-2; D is undetermined. Germline CDR1 ENHRY, CDR2 SYGVKD. V was shortened by 10 bases and J by 6 bases, with 18 bases between the two germline ends. The CDR3 totals 13 residues. The CDR3 sequence: CATATFGWDGYTF. CDR3 in DNA: TGTGCCACCGCGACCTTCGGATGGGATGGCTACACCTTC.

The table lists this clonotype with many counts. V gene TRBV5-1 combines with J gene TRBJ2-3; the D is unclear. The CDR3 is made up of 14 amino acids. Germline V gives CDR1 SGHRS, CDR2 YFSETQ. Trimming took 0 bases from V and 8 from J, leaving 13 bases between them. As DNA, the CDR3 is TGCGCCAGCAGCTTGGCCTTTGGAAGTCCTACGCAGTATTTT. Its translation: CASSLAFGSPTQYF.

As DNA, the CDR3 is TGTGCCAGCAGTTACGGCAGGGGGCTGAATCAGCCCCAGCATTTT. As protein: CASSYGRGLNQPQHF. V and J are TRBV6-2 or TRBV6-3 and TRBJ1-5; 8 nucleotides match TRBD1. The CDR3 spans 15 residues. V shed 2 bases, J shed 4 bases, and the junction held 4 bases outside the gene matches. Germline values: CDR1 MNHEY, CDR2 SVGEGT.

The chain combines TRBV6-5 with TRBJ1-2, with D unresolved. CDR1 is MNHEY and CDR2 is SVGAGI in the germline V gene. The V gene lost 4 bases and the J gene lost 4 bases, with 7 bases spanning the gap. The CDR3 length is 12 residues. As DNA, the CDR3 is TGTGCCAGCAGTTCGGGAATCTATGGCTACACCTTC. Protein sequence: CASSSGIYGYTF.

This chain connects TRBV19 to TRBJ1-1; TRBD1 is a possible D gene (6 bases). The CDR3 runs to 12 residues. Germline CDR1 and CDR2: LNHDA and SQIVND (reference sequence). Trimming shortened V by 9 bases and J by 7 bases, and 15 bases separated the two germline ends. CDR3 DNA: TGTGCCAGCGACTTAGGGGGTGGTGAAGCTTTCTTT. This encodes CASDLGGGEAFF.

This clonotype was detected only a few times. The V and J genes are TRBV9 and TRBJ2-6; D may be TRBD1 (8 bases). The CDR3 length is 20 residues. The V gene lost 4 bases and the J gene lost 2 bases, with 25 bases spanning the gap. Per germline, CDR1 SGDLS and CDR2 YYNGEE. The CDR3 nucleotides are TGTGCCAGCAGCCCCAGCGGGGCGACAGGGGTATTCCCTGGGGCCAACGTCCTGACTTTC. This translates into CASSPSGATGVFPGANVLTF.

The chain is built from TRBV6-2 or TRBV6-3 and TRBJ2-5; perhaps TRBD1 as D (5 bases). Trimming cost V 6 bases and J 1 base, with 18 bases left between them. Germline CDR1 is MNHEY and CDR2 is SVGEGT. This CDR3 has 16 amino acids. DNA of the CDR3: TGTGCCAGCAGCCAGACCCTGTGGCAGGGCCAAGAGACCCAGTACTTC. As protein: CASSQTLWQGQETQYF.

This chain uses TRBV5-6 with TRBJ2-5, with 7 bases lining up with TRBD1. The CDR3 has 15 residues. CDR1 is SGHDT and CDR2 is YYEEEE in the germline V gene. Trimming took 2 bases from V and 1 from J; bases not matched to a gene: 5. The CDR3 nucleotides are TGTGCCAGCAGCTTACTACGGGACAGCCAAGAGACCCAGTACTTC. This codes for CASSLLRDSQETQYF.

This clonotype was detected a few times. The V gene is TRBV5-5, the J gene TRBJ2-7; a possible D gene is TRBD2 (7 bases). The CDR3 covers 15 residues. Between the trimmed V and J ends, which lost 1 base and 2 bases, there was a span of 13 bases. Germline CDR1 is SGHKS and CDR2 is YYEKEE (reference sequence). In DNA, the CDR3 is TGTGCCAGCAGCTTGCGGGGGGCGGATCCCTACGAGCAGTACTTC. Protein product: CASSLRGADPYEQYF.

This clonotype was recorded a few times. This chain connects TRBV4-3 to TRBJ2-7, with D possibly being TRBD1 or TRBD2 (5 bases each). The CDR3 has 15 amino acids. With 5 bases removed from V and 4 bases from J, the gap between germline ends came to 18 bases. From germline, CDR1 is LGHNA and CDR2 YSLEER. The CDR3 here is CASSSLLGVPYEQYF. The CDR3 DNA reads TGCGCCAGCAGCTCCCTTTTGGGGGTCCCTTACGAGCAGTACTTC.

This clonotype was seen more than once but under ten times. The CDR3 DNA is TGCAGCGTTTATGGACATAGGGGCAACACCGGGGAGCTGTTTTTT. Amino acid sequence: CSVYGHRGNTGELFF. This rearrangement joins TRBV29-1 to TRBJ2-2, with D possibly being TRBD1 (5 bases). The germline V gene encodes CDR1 SQVTM and CDR2 ANQGSEA. CDR3 length: 15 residues. V was shortened by 5 bases and J by 2 bases, with 15 bases between the two germline ends.

This chain connects TRBV7-9 to TRBJ2-7; 7 nucleotides match TRBD1. Losses at the gene ends were 5 bases for V and 1 base for J; bases not matched to a gene: 5. Looked up from germline, CDR1 is SEHNR and CDR2 is FQNEAQ (reference sequence). This CDR3 spans 14 amino acids. The CDR3 DNA reads TGTGCCAGCAGCCGGACAGGCTTTTCCTACGAGCAGTACTTC. Residues: CASSRTGFSYEQYF.

Only one count was recorded for this clonotype. This chain uses TRBV4-1 with TRBJ2-3; 7 positions agree with TRBD2. Trimming cost V 0 bases and J 0 bases; bases outside gene matches: 6. CDR3 length: 17 amino acids. Germline V CDR1 and CDR2: MGHRA, YSYEKL. CDR3 sequence reads: CASSQDGGGVSTDTQYF. CDR3 nucleotides: TGCGCCAGCAGCCAAGATGGGGGGGGGGTGAGCACAGATACGCAGTATTTT.

This chain links TRBV7-8 with TRBJ2-7, with a tentative D call TRBD1 (6 bases). CDR3 length: 15 residues. V was pared by 2 bases and J by 5 bases, with 16 bases between. Germline V CDR1 and CDR2: SGHVS, FQNEAQ. The CDR3 nucleotides are TGTGCCAGCAGCTTAACAGGGATGATTACGAACGAGCAGTACTTC. Its translation is CASSLTGMITNEQYF.

This clonotype came up a few times. The chain couples TRBV12-3 or TRBV12-4 to TRBJ1-5, with D perhaps matching TRBD1 (5 bases). The CDR3 contains 16 residues. V lost 4 bases to trimming and J lost 0 bases, with 13 bases between them. The CDR3 DNA is TGTGCCAGCAGTTGGGCGGGACTAGTTAGCAATCAGCCCCAGCATTTT. It codes for CASSWAGLVSNQPQHF.

The chain carries TRBV4-1 and TRBJ2-3; 7 nucleotides match TRBD2. The J segment lost 2 bases and the V segment lost 6 bases, leaving 11 bases of the junction unmatched. CDR1 and CDR2 (germline): MGHRA, YSYEKL. CDR3 length equals 16 residues. CDR3 sequence: CASRGDAGDLTDTQYF. CDR3 bases: TGCGCCAGCAGAGGAGATGCGGGGGACCTCACAGATACGCAGTATTTT.

The chain is built from TRBV27 and TRBJ2-7; 8 bases align to TRBD2. CDR1 MNHEY and CDR2 SMNVEV come from the germline V gene (reference sequence). V trimming: 4 bases; J trimming: 7 bases; junction bases outside the gene matches: 6. The CDR3 has 13 amino acids. DNA of the CDR3: TGTGCCAGCAGTTCCGGGGGGGCCTTTGAGCAGTACTTC. This codes for CASSSGGAFEQYF.

By share of the sample, this clonotype is medium-sized. V is TRBV7-3 and J is TRBJ2-1, with TRBD1 matching 11 bases. Germline V gene sequence: CDR1 SGHTA, CDR2 FQGTGA. V dropped 6 bases and J dropped 3; count of bases not matched to a gene: 4. The CDR3 covers 15 residues. CDR3 nucleotides: TGTGCCAGCAGTCCCGGGACAGGGGGCTACAATGAGCAGTTCTTC. Translation gives CASSPGTGGYNEQFF.

J is TRBJ2-1 and V is TRBV20-1, with D possibly TRBD1 on 6 matching bases. CDR1 is DFQATT and CDR2 is SNEGSKA in the germline V gene (reference sequence). V was cut by 3 bases and J by 6 bases, with 21 bases left in between. The CDR3 extends over 16 amino acids. CDR3 coding DNA: TGCAGTGCTAGTGGTTTTTTGTCAGGGGAAGGCAATGAGCAGTTCTTC. This translates into CSASGFLSGEGNEQFF.

This clonotype occurred a few times. The chain employs TRBV20-1 and TRBJ1-2; possible D gene TRBD1, 5 bases. CDR1 is DFQATT and CDR2 is SNEGSKA in the germline V gene (reference sequence). This CDR3 has 15 residues. The V end lost 3 bases, the J end lost 3 bases, and 17 bases lay between the germline ends. This chain's CDR3 is CSASWDGPYHYGYTF. The CDR3 nucleotides are TGCAGTGCTAGCTGGGACGGCCCCTACCACTATGGCTACACCTTC.

This rearrangement joins TRBV11-2 to TRBJ1-1; possibly TRBD1 for D (5 bases). V dropped 3 bases and J dropped 4 bases, with 12 bases sitting between them. From germline, CDR1 is SGHAT and CDR2 FQNNGV. This CDR3 spans 14 amino acids. In DNA, the CDR3 is TGTGCCAGCAGCTTTGGCGGGGGTAGCACTGAAGCTTTCTTT. It specifies CASSFGGGSTEAFF.

The chain employs TRBV4-3 and TRBJ2-1; 16 bases line up with TRBD2. CDR3 length equals 17 residues. The ends lost 4 bases at V and 6 bases at J; junction bases unmatched: 6. CDR1 and CDR2 (germline): LGHNA, YSLEER. CDR3 amino acids: CASSPGLAGGPANEQFF. CDR3 in DNA: TGCGCCAGCAGCCCGGGACTAGCGGGGGGGCCGGCCAATGAGCAGTTCTTC.